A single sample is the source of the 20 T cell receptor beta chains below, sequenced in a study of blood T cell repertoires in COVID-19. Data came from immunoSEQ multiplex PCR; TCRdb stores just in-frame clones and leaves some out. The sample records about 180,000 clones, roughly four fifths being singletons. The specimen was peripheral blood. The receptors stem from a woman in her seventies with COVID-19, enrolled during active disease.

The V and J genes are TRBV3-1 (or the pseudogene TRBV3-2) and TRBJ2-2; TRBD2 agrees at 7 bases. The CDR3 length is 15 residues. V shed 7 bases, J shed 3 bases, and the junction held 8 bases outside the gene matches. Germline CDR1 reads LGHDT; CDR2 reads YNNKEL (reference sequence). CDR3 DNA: TGTGCCAGCACCTGGGGGGGGTCACACACCGGGGAGCTGTTTTTT. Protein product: CASTWGGSHTGELFF.

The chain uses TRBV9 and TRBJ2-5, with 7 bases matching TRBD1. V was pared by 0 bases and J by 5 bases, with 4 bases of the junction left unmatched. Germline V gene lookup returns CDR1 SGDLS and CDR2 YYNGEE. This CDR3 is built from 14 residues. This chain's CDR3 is CASSVGQGRETQYF. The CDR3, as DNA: TGTGCCAGCAGCGTAGGACAGGGACGGGAGACCCAGTACTTC.

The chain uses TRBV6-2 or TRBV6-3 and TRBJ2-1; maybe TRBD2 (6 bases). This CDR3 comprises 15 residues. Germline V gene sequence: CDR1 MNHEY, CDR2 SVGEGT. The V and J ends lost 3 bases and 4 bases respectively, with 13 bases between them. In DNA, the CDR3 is TGTGCCAGCAGTTATATTAGCGGATATTACAATGAGCAGTTCTTC. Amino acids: CASSYISGYYNEQFF.

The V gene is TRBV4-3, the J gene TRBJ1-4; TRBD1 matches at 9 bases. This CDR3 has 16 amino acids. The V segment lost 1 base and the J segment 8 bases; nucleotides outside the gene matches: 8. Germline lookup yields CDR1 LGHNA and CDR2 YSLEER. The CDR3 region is CASSQVTTGGNEKLFF. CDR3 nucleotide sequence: TGCGCCAGCAGCCAAGTTACGACAGGGGGAAACGAAAAACTGTTTTTT.

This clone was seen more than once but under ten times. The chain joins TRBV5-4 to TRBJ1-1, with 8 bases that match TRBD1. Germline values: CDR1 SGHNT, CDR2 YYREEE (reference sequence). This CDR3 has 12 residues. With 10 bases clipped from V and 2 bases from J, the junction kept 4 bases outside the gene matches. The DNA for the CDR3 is TGTGCCGGGGGACAGGCCAACACTGAAGCTTTCTTT. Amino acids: CAGGQANTEAFF. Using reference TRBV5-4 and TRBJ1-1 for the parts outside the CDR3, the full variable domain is ETGVTQSPTHLIKTRGQQVTLRCSSQSGHNTVSWYQQALGQGPQFIFQYYREEENGRGNFPPRFSGLQFPNYSSELNVNALELDDSALYLCAGGQANTEAFFGQGTRLTVV.

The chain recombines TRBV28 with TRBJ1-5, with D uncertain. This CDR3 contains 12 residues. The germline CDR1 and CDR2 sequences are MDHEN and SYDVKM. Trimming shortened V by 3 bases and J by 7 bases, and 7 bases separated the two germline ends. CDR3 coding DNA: TGTGCCAGCAGTTTGACCAGGCAGCCCCAGCATTTT. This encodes CASSLTRQPQHF.

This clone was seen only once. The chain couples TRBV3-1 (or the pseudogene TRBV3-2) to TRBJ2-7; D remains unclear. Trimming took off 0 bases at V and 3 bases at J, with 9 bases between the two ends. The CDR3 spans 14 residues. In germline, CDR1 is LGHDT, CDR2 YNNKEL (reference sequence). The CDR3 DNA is TGTGCCAGCAGCCAAGAGGGCAGTCTCTACGAGCAGTACTTC. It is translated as CASSQEGSLYEQYF.

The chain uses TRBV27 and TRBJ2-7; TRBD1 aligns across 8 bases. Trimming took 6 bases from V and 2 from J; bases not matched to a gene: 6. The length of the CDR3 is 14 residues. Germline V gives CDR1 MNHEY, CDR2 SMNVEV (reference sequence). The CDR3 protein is CASRARGPPYEQYF. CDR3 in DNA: TGTGCCAGCAGAGCCAGGGGGCCCCCCTACGAGCAGTACTTC.

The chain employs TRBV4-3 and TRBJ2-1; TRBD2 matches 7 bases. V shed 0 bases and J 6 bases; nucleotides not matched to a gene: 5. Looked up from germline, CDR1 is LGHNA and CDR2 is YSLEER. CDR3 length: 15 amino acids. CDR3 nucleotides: TGCGCCAGCAGCCAAGAGGTCGCTAGCGGCAATGAGCAGTTCTTC. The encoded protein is CASSQEVASGNEQFF.

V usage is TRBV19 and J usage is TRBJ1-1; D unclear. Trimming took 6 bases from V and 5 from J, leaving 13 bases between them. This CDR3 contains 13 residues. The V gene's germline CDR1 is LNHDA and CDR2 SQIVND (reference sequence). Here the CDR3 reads CASRRVGVTEAFF. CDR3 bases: TGTGCCAGTAGAAGGGTGGGAGTGACTGAAGCTTTCTTT.

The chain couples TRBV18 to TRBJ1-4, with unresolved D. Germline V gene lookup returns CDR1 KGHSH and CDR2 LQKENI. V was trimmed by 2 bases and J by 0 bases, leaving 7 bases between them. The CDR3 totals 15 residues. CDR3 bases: TGTGCCAGCTCACCAAAGACTGCAACTAATGAAAAACTGTTTTTT. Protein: CASSPKTATNEKLFF.

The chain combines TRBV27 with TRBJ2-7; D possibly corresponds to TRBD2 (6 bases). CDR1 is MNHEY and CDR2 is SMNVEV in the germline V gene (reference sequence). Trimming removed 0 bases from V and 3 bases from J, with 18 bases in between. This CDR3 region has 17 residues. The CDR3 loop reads CASSLSFSRGGNYEQYF. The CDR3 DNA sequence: TGTGCCAGCAGTTTATCGTTCTCCCGTGGCGGGAACTACGAGCAGTACTTC.

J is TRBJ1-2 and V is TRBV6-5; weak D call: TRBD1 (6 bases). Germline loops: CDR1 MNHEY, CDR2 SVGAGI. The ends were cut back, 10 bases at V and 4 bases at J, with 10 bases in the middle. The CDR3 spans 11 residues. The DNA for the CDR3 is TGTGCCACGCTGGGGGCCTATGGCTACACCTTC. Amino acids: CATLGAYGYTF.

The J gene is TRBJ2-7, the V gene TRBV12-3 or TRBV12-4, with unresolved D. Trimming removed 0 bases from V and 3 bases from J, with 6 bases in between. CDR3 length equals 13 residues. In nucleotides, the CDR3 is TGTGCCAGCAGTTTAGCGCCAGTCTACGAGCAGTACTTC. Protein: CASSLAPVYEQYF.

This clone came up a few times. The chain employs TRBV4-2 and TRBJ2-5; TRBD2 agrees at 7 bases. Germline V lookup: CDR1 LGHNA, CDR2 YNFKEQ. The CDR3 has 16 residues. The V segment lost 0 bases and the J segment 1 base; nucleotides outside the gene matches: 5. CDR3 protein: CASSQDPGGSQETQYF. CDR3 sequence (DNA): TGTGCCAGCAGCCAAGATCCCGGCGGGAGCCAAGAGACCCAGTACTTC.

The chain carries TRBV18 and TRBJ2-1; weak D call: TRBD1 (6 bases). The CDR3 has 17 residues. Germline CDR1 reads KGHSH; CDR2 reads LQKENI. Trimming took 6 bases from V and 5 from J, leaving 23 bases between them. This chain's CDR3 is CASSFVIRDNINNEQFF. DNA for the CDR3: TGTGCCAGCTCCTTCGTAATCCGGGACAACATTAACAATGAGCAGTTCTTC.

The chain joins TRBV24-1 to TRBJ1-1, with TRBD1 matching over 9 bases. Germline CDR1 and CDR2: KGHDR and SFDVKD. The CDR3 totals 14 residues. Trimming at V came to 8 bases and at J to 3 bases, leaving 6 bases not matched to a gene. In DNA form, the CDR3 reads TGTGCCACCATGACAGGGGGATCTTACACTGAAGCTTTCTTT. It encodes CATMTGGSYTEAFF.

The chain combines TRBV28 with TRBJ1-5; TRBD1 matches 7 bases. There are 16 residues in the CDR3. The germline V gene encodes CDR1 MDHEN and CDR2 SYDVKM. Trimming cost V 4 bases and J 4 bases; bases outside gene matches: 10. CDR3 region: CASSSNRGRSNQPQHF. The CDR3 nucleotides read TGTGCCAGCAGTTCAAACAGGGGACGCTCAAATCAGCCCCAGCATTTT.

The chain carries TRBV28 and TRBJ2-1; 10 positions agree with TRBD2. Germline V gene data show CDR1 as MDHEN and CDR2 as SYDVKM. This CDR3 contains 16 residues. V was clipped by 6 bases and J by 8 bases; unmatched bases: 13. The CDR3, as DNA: TGTGCCAGCAGCCGCTTAGCGGGAGGAGGAGTCGATGAGCAGTTCTTC. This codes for CASSRLAGGGVDEQFF. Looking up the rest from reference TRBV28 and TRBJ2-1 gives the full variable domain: DVKVTQSSRYLVKRTGEKVFLECVQDMDHENMFWYRQDPGLGLRLIYFSYDVKMKEKGDIPEGYSVSREKKERFSLILESASTNQTSMYLCASSRLAGGGVDEQFFGPGTRLTVL.

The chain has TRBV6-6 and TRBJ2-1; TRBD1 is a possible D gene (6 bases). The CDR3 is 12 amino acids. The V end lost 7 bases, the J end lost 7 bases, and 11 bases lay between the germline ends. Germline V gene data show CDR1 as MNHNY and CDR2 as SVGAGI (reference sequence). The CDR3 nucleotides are TGTGCCAGCATGGACAGTAAGAATGAGCAGTTCTTC. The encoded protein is CASMDSKNEQFF.